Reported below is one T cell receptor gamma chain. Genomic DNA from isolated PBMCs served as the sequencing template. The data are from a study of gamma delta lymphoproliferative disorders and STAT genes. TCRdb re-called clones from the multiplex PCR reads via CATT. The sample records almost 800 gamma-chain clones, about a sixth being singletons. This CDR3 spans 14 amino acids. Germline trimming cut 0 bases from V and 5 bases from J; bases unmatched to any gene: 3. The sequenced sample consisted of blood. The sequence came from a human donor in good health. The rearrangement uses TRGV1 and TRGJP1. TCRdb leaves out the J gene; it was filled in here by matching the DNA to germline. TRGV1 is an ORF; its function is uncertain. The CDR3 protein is CATWDRMTGWFKIF. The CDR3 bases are TGTGCCACCTGGGACAGGATGACTGGTTGGTTCAAGATATTT.